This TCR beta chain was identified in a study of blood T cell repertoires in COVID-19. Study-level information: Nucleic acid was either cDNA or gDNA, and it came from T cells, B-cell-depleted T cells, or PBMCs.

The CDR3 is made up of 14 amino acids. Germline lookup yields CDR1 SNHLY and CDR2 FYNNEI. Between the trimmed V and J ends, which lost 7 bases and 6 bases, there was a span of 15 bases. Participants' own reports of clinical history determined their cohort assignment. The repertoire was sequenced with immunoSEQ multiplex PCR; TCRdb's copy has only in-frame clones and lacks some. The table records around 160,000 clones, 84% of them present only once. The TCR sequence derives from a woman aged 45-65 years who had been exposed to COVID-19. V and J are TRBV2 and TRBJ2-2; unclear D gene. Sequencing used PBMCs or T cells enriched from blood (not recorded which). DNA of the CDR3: TGTGCCAGCACCCCCGAGATAGCCCCCGGGGAGCTGTTTTTT. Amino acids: CASTPEIAPGELFF.